Listed below are T cell receptor beta chains from one sample, sequenced in a study of T cells in Graves' hyperthyroidism and ophthalmopathy. TCRdb re-analysed the multiplex PCR reads in MiXCR, keeping a single row per CDR3 protein. Among around 450,000 distinct CDR3 sequences listed, approximately 14% were seen once. The sample taken for sequencing was blood. Source of these receptors: a woman between 18 and 30 years old with Graves' hyperthyroidism. Each CDR3 is given without its conserved first and last residue. A D gene is named only where the DNA matches it firmly.

TRBJ2-4	TRBV2	NA	ASSLQGLAKNIQY
TRBJ2-7	TRBV12-3/TRBV12-4	TRBD2	ASSLSPGGTYEQY
TRBJ2-5	TRBV7-3	TRBD2	ASSRTGTSGQETQY
TRBJ2-3	TRBV12-3/TRBV12-4	NA	ASRSSAANTQY
TRBJ1-1	TRBV12-3/TRBV12-4	NA	ASSFYLNTEAF
TRBJ2-5	TRBV7-9	TRBD2	ASSLGRREAQETQY
TRBJ1-6	TRBV15	NA	ATSRDWNSPLH
TRBJ1-1	TRBV12-3/TRBV12-4	NA	ASSFGGVNTEAF
TRBJ2-1	TRBV20-1	NA	SAKGPEAYNEQF
TRBJ2-2	TRBV12-3/TRBV12-4	TRBD1	ASIPGQGSNTGELF
TRBJ1-2	TRBV7-2	NA	ASSLEPENYGYT
TRBJ2-7	TRBV7-2	NA	ASSLRQGSYEQY
TRBJ2-4	TRBV4-1	TRBD1	ASSQEDRVGNIQY
TRBJ1-2	TRBV6-1	NA	ASSEQTYYGYT
TRBJ2-3	TRBV11-2	NA	ASSLDPLARTDTQY
TRBJ1-2	TRBV10-3	NA	AISEGNGYGYT
TRBJ2-7	TRBV6-1	NA	ASSNRFEQY
TRBJ2-7	TRBV28	NA	ASSLLGAISYEQY
TRBJ2-3	TRBV2	TRBD2	ASSRPGTSGSTDTQY